Listed here are 21 T cell receptor beta chains from one sample, sequenced in a study of metastatic and nonmetastatic thyroid tumors. TCRdb re-analyzed the PCR reads through MiXCR. In the table there are some 5,700 clones, roughly 27% of which are singletons. Among the patients, none had received any treatment before thyroid surgery. Specimen: adjacent normal tissue. These receptors all come from a female donor with papillary thyroid cancer or a benign thyroid nodule (not recorded which). Some clones in this sample may be carry-over from other donors' samples.

The V and J genes are TRBV20-1 and TRBJ2-7; 7 bases are shared with TRBD1. The junction had 8 bases not matched to a gene; V was cut back by 2 bases and J by 4 bases. The CDR3 runs to 14 residues. From germline, CDR1 is DFQATT and CDR2 SNEGSKA (reference sequence). The CDR3 DNA reads TGCAGTGCTAGACGTGAGGGGGCGCTTTACGAGCAGTACTTC. This translates into CSARREGALYEQYF.

This chain links TRBV15 with TRBJ1-2, with a tentative D call TRBD1 (5 bases). This CDR3 has 13 amino acids. CDR1 is LNHNV and CDR2 is YYDKDF in the germline V gene (reference sequence). V gave up 3 bases and J gave up 1 base, with 6 bases separating them. The CDR3 region is CATSSGGNYGYTF. CDR3 nucleotide sequence: TGTGCCACCAGCAGCGGGGGTAACTATGGCTACACCTTC.

In its sample, this clone was seen once. The chain employs TRBV19 and TRBJ1-1; 7 bases align to TRBD1. Germline assignment: CDR1 LNHDA and CDR2 SQIVND (reference sequence). This CDR3 has 15 amino acids. V was clipped by 6 bases and J by 6 bases; unmatched bases: 13. The CDR3 nucleotides read TGTGCCAGTAGAAAACAGGGGAATTTGGGCCCTGAAGCTTTCTTT. Amino acids: CASRKQGNLGPEAFF.

This rearrangement joins TRBV6-5 to TRBJ1-5; the D is unclear. Germline lookup yields CDR1 MNHEY and CDR2 SVGAGI. Trimming pared 5 bases from V and 7 bases from J, leaving 15 bases between. The CDR3 totals 14 residues. This CDR3 is CASSTLGRPQPQHF. Here the CDR3 DNA reads TGTGCCAGCAGTACTCTCGGACGGCCGCAGCCCCAGCATTTT.

This clone was detected only a few times. This sequence joins TRBV19 and TRBJ1-6, with D perhaps matching TRBD1 (5 bases). Germline CDR1 and CDR2: LNHDA and SQIVND (reference sequence). With 8 bases removed from V and 0 bases from J, the gap between germline ends came to 11 bases. The CDR3 length is 15 residues. The CDR3 sequence: CASLPGSSYNSPLHF. In DNA, the CDR3 is TGTGCCAGTCTGCCAGGGAGCTCCTATAATTCACCCCTCCACTTT. Drawing the rest from reference TRBV19 and TRBJ1-6, the complete variable domain is DGGITQSPKYLFRKEGQNVTLSCEQNLNHDAMYWYRQDPGQGLRLIYYSQIVNDFQKGDIAEGYSVSREKKESFPLTVTSAQKNPTAFYLCASLPGSSYNSPLHFGNGTRLTVT.

V gene TRBV25-1 combines with J gene TRBJ1-2, with 10 nucleotides matching TRBD1. This CDR3 spans 14 amino acids. Trimming took 8 bases from V and 6 from J; bases not matched to a gene: 9. The germline V gene has CDR1 MGHDK and CDR2 SYGVNS. CDR3 bases: TGTGCCAGCGTCGCCCCGGGACAGGGGCATGGCTACACCTTC. Its translation is CASVAPGQGHGYTF.

Relative to its sample, this clone is medium-sized (0.01 to 0.1%). The V call is TRBV7-2, the J call TRBJ2-5; D might be TRBD1 (6 bases). CDR1 and CDR2 from the germline V gene are SGHTA and FQGNSA. There are 14 residues in the CDR3. V was trimmed by 5 bases and J by 2 bases, leaving 12 bases between them. CDR3 nucleotides: TGTGCCAGCAGCCGCGACAGGTTTCAAGAGACCCAGTACTTC. Its protein product is CASSRDRFQETQYF. Together with reference TRBV7-2 and TRBJ2-5, the CDR3 gives the full variable domain: GAGVSQSPSNKVTEKGKDVELRCDPISGHTALYWYRQSLGQGLEFLIYFQGNSAPDKSGLPSDRFSAERTGGSVSTLTIQRTQQEDSAVYLCASSRDRFQETQYFGPGTRLLVL.

This chain links TRBV30 with TRBJ2-2, with 8 bases identical to TRBD1. This CDR3 has 17 residues. V gave up 0 bases and J gave up 4 bases; unmatched junction bases: 10. CDR1 and CDR2 from the germline V gene are GTSNPN and SVGIG (reference sequence). The CDR3 nucleotides are TGTGCCTGGAGTGTAACCGGGACAGGCACCTCCACCGGGGAGCTGTTTTTT. It encodes CAWSVTGTGTSTGELFF. The variable domain in full, with the rest retrieved from reference TRBV30 and TRBJ2-2, is SQTIHQWPATLVQPVGSPLSLECTVEGTSNPNLYWYRQAAGRGLQLLFYSVGIGQISSEVPQNLSASRPQDRQFILSSKKLLLSDSGFYLCAWSVTGTGTSTGELFFGEGSRLTVL.

The chain joins TRBV20-1 to TRBJ2-7; 10 nucleotides line up with TRBD2. Germline CDR1 DFQATT, CDR2 SNEGSKA (reference sequence). V lost 5 bases, J lost 0 bases, and 13 bases stayed unmatched. There are 17 residues in the CDR3. In DNA form, the CDR3 reads TGCAGTGCTTTTGGCCCTGGGTCTAGCGGGGGCTCCTACGAGCAGTACTTC. It is translated as CSAFGPGSSGGSYEQYF.

This clone is judged medium-sized. The J gene is TRBJ1-5, the V gene TRBV10-3; possible D gene TRBD1, 6 bases. Germline values: CDR1 ENHRY, CDR2 SYGVKD. V was cut by 3 bases and J by 0 bases, with 18 bases left in between. The CDR3 spans 18 residues. CDR3 protein: CAISDTGGQDYSNQPQHF. In nucleotides, the CDR3 is TGTGCCATCAGTGATACCGGGGGGCAGGACTATAGCAATCAGCCCCAGCATTTT.

This clone was observed a few times. This rearrangement joins TRBV12-3 or TRBV12-4 to TRBJ1-2, with a tentative D call TRBD1 (5 bases). The CDR3 totals 13 residues. V was cut by 3 bases and J by 4 bases, with 9 bases left in between. The CDR3 spells CASSFPGPYGYTF. The CDR3 nucleotides are TGTGCCAGCAGTTTTCCAGGGCCCTATGGCTACACCTTC.

Note on this clone: A junction boundary mismatches the germline segment, possibly from a read error. The genes are TRBV6-1 and TRBJ1-2; TRBD1 is a possible D gene (6 bases). The germline CDR1 and CDR2 sequences are MNHNS and SASEGT. The CDR3 contains 13 residues. The CDR3 spells CASFYPRGNGYPF. The CDR3 nucleotides read TGTGCCAGCTTTTACCCCAGGGGTAATGGCTACCCCTTC.

This chain links TRBV18 with TRBJ2-1; 15 positions agree with TRBD2. The length of the CDR3 is 16 residues. With 0 bases clipped from V and 6 bases from J, the junction kept 0 bases outside the gene matches. Germline V gene lookup returns CDR1 KGHSH and CDR2 LQKENI. Here the CDR3 reads CASSPPGLAGGNEQFF. CDR3 nucleotides: TGTGCCAGCTCACCACCGGGACTAGCGGGGGGCAATGAGCAGTTCTTC. The full variable domain, rest sourced from reference TRBV18 and TRBJ2-1, is NAGVMQNPRHLVRRRGQEARLRCSPMKGHSHVYWYRQLPEEGLKFMVYLQKENIIDESGMPKERFSAEFPKEGPSILRIQQVVRGDSAAYFCASSPPGLAGGNEQFFGPGTRLTVL.

To note about this clone: At one of its ends the junction is not consistent with the germline gene, which may arise from a read error. V and J are TRBV6-1 and TRBJ1-1, with a possible D match to TRBD1 (6 bases). The CDR3 covers 15 residues. The germline CDR1 and CDR2 sequences are MNHNS and SASEGT. The CDR3 reads CASRTGGAVNTEASF. The CDR3 nucleotides read TGTGCCAGCAGGACAGGTGGCGCCGTGAACACTGAAGCTTCCTTT.

There are a few counts of this clone. The chain employs TRBV10-3 and TRBJ1-1; D unclear. Trimming stripped 7 bases from V and 1 base from J, with 13 bases between. This CDR3 spans 14 amino acids. Germline values: CDR1 ENHRY, CDR2 SYGVKD. CDR3 sequence: CAITPQSQNTEAFF. The CDR3 nucleotides are TGTGCCATCACCCCACAGTCTCAGAACACTGAAGCTTTCTTT.

This clone rates as medium-sized (0.01 to 0.1%). The chain links TRBV11-1 to TRBJ1-4; the D gene is possibly TRBD1 (5 bases). The CDR3 totals 15 residues. In germline, CDR1 is SGHAT, CDR2 FQDESV (reference sequence). V lost 1 base, J lost 8 bases, and 14 bases lay in between. The CDR3 is CASSLGVGGGEKLFF. In DNA, the CDR3 is TGTGCCAGCAGCTTAGGCGTGGGCGGGGGGGAAAAACTGTTTTTT.

This clone was detected ten times or more. The chain carries TRBV12-3 or TRBV12-4 and TRBJ1-2; TRBD1 is a possible D gene (6 bases). There are 13 residues in the CDR3. V lost 7 bases and J 8 bases, leaving 17 bases between the germline ends. The CDR3, as DNA: TGTGCCAGCACTATCAGGGGCTGGGGGGGCTACACCTTC. Translation gives CASTIRGWGGYTF.

By sample fraction, this clone is medium-sized. V usage is TRBV20-1 and J usage is TRBJ1-1; TRBD1 matches 9 bases. This CDR3 has 11 amino acids. V was pared by 6 bases and J by 12 bases, with 8 bases of the junction left unmatched. The germline CDR1 and CDR2 sequences are DFQATT and SNEGSKA (reference sequence). The DNA for the CDR3 is TGCAGTGCAAATCGGGACAGGGTAACTTTCTTT. It translates to CSANRDRVTFF.

By proportion, this clone is medium-sized. The V gene is TRBV18, the J gene TRBJ1-5, with D unclear. CDR1 KGHSH and CDR2 LQKENI come from the germline V gene. V was trimmed by 5 bases and J by 7 bases, leaving 12 bases between them. The CDR3 contains 13 residues. This CDR3 is CASSIGRGQPQHF. CDR3 DNA: TGTGCCAGCTCAATTGGGCGGGGACAGCCCCAGCATTTT.

This clone was observed a handful of times. This sequence joins TRBV6-6 and TRBJ2-7, with TRBD1 matching 9 bases. Looked up from germline, CDR1 is MNHNY and CDR2 is SVGAGI (reference sequence). CDR3 length equals 16 residues. The V segment lost 2 bases and the J segment 4 bases; nucleotides outside the gene matches: 9. In nucleotides, the CDR3 is TGTGCCAGCAGTTACAGGACAGGGGCAATCCTGTACGAGCAGTACTTC. It yields the protein CASSYRTGAILYEQYF.

The chain recombines TRBV20-1 with TRBJ1-2; TRBD1 matches at 12 bases. The germline CDR1 and CDR2 sequences are DFQATT and SNEGSKA (reference sequence). The CDR3 extends over 13 amino acids. V shed 7 bases and J 12 bases; nucleotides not matched to a gene: 12. The CDR3 sequence is CSGTGDRGLLDTF. The CDR3, as DNA: TGCAGTGGAACGGGGGACAGGGGGCTGTTAGACACCTTC.